Reported below is one T cell receptor beta chain. Its antigen is still unknown. This specimen belongs to a study of T cell responses to AZD1222 COVID-19 vaccine. Produced via immunoSEQ multiplex PCR; TCRdb's table is partial and in-frame only. Of more than 150,000 clones in the sample, 94% are singletons; the top ten hold around 0.66%. Study-wide findings and caveats: Possibly, clonal diversity was underestimated; donors were largely white British and included more females.

The CDR3 sequence is 13 residues long. V lost 6 bases, J lost 0 bases, and 8 bases lay in between. CDR1 is MNHEY, CDR2 SVGAGI, per germline. The source of this sequence is an adult in good health. Source: peripheral blood, taken on day 0 of AZD1222 vaccination. This rearrangement joins TRBV6-5 to TRBJ1-2; weak D call: TRBD1 (5 bases). The CDR3 loop is CASRAGPNYGYTF. The CDR3 DNA reads TGTGCCAGCAGGGCGGGACCTAACTATGGCTACACCTTC.